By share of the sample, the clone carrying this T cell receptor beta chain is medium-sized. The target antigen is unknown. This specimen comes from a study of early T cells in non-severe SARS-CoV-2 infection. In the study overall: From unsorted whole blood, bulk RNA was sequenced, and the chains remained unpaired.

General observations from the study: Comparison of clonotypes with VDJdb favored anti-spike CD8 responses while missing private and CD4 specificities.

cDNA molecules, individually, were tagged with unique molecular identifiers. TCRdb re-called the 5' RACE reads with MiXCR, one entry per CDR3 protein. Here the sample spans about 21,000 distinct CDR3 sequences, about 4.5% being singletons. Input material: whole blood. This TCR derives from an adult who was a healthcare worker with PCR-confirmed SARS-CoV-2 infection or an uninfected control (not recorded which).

This chain's CDR3 is CASSNGAGTQESPYNSPLHF. In DNA form, the CDR3 reads TGTGCCAGCAGCAACGGAGCCGGGACGCAAGAGAGCCCGTATAATTCACCCCTCCACTTT. The chain carries TRBV21-1 and TRBJ1-6; TRBD1 is the table's D call, not checked against the DNA. TRBV21-1 is flagged as a pseudogene. This CDR3 is 20 amino acids long.